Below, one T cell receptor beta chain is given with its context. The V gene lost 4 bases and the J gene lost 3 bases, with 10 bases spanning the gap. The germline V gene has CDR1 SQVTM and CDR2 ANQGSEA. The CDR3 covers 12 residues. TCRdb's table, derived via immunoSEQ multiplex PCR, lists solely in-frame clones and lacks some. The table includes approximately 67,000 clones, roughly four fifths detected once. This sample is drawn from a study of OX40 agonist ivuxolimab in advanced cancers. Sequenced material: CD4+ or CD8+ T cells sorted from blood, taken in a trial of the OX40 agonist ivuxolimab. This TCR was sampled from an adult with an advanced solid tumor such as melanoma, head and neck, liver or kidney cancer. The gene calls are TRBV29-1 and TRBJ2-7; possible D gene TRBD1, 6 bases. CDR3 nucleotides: TGCAGCGTTGCAAGGACAGTCTACGAGCAGTACTTC. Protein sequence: CSVARTVYEQYF.